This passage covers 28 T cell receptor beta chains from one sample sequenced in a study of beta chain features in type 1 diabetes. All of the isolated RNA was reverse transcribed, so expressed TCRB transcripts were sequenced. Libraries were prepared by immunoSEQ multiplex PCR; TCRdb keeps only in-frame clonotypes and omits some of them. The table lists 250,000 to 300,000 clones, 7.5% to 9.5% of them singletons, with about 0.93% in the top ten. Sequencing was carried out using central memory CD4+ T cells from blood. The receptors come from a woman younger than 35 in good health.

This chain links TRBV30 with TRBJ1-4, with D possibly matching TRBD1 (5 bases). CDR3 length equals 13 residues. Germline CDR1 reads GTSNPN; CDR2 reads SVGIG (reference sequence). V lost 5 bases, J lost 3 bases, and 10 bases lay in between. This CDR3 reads CAWGAAANEKLFF. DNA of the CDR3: TGTGCCTGGGGGGCGGCGGCTAATGAAAAACTGTTTTTT.

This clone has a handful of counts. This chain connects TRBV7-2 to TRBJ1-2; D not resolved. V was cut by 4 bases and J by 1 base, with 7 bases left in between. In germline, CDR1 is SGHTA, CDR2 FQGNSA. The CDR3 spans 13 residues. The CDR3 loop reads CASSSQFNYGYTF. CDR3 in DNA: TGTGCCAGCAGCTCACAGTTTAACTATGGCTACACCTTC.

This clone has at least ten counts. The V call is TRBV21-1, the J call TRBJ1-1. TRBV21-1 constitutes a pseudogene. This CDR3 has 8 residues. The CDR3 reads CAAPAAFF. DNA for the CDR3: TGTGCCGCCCCGGCAGCTTTCTTT.

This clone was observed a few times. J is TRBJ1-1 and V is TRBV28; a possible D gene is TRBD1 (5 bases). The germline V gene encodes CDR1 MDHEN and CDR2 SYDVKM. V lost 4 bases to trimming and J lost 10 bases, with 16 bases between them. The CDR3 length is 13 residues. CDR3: CASSSGRGMGAFF. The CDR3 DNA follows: TGTGCCAGCAGTTCAGGGCGGGGCATGGGAGCTTTCTTT.

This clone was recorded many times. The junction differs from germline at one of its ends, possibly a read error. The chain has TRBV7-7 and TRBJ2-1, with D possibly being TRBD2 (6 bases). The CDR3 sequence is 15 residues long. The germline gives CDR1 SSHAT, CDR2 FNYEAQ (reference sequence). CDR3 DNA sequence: TGTGCTAGCAGCCGACTAGGAGCCTCCTACAATGAGCAGTTCTTC. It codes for CASSRLGASYNEQFF.

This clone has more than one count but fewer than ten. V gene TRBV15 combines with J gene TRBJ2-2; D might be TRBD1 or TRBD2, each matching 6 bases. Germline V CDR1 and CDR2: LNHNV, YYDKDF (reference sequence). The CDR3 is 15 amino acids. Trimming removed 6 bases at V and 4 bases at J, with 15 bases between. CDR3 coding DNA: TGTGCCACCAGTGGGGGCTATAGCGGCACCGGGGAGCTGTTTTTT. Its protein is CATSGGYSGTGELFF.

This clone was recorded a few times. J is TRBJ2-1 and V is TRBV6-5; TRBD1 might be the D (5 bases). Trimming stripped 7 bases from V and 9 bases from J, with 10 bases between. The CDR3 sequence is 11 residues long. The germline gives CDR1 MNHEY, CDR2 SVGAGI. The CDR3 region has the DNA TGTGCCAGCATGAATCAGGGTGAGCAGTTCTTC. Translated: CASMNQGEQFF.

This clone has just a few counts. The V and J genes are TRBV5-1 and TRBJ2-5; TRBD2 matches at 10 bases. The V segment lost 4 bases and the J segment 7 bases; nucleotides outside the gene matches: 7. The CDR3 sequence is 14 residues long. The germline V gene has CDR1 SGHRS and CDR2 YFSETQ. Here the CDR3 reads CASSPSGSQGTQYF. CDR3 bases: TGCGCCAGCAGCCCTAGCGGGAGCCAGGGGACCCAGTACTTC.

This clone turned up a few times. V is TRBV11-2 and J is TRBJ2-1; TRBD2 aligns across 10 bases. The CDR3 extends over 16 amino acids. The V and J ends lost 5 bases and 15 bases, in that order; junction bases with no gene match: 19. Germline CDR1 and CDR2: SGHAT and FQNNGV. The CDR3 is CASSPRGDASGGKWFF. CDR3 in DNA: TGTGCCAGCAGCCCCCGGGGTGATGCTAGCGGGGGAAAGTGGTTCTTC.

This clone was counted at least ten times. CDR3 amino acids: CASSLRQFYYGYTF. CDR3 sequence (DNA): TGTGCCAGCAGCTTAAGACAATTTTACTATGGCTACACCTTC. The V and J genes are TRBV11-3 and TRBJ1-2; no clear D. The CDR3 is made up of 14 amino acids. Trimming pared 2 bases from V and 3 bases from J, leaving 10 bases between. From germline, CDR1 is SGHNT and CDR2 YENEEA.

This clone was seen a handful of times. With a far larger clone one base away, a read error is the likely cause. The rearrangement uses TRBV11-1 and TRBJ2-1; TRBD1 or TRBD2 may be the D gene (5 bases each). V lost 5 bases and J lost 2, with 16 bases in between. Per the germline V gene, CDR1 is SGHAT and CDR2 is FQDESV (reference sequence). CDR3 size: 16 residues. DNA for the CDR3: TGTGCCAGCAGCCCCCGGCTGATGGGGGCCTACAATGAGCAGTTCTTC. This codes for CASSPRLMGAYNEQFF.

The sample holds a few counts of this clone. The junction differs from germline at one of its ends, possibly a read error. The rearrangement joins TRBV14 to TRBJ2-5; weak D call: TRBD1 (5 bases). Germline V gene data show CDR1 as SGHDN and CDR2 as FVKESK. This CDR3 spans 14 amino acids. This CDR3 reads CASSQDWQGGPKNF. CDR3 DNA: TGTGCCAGCAGCCAAGATTGGCAGGGTGGTCCAAAAAACTTC.

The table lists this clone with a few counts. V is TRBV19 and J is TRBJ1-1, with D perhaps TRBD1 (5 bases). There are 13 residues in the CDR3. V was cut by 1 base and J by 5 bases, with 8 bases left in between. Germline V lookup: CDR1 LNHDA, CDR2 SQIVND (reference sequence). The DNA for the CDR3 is TGTGCCAGTAGTATAGTTGGGGGAACTGAAGCTTTCTTT. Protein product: CASSIVGGTEAFF.

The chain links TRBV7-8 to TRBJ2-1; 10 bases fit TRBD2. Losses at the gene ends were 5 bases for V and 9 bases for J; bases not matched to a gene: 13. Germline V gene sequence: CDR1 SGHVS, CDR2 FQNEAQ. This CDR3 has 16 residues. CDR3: CASSGQPSGSMSEQFF. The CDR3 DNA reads TGTGCCAGCAGCGGTCAGCCTAGCGGGAGTATGAGTGAGCAGTTCTTC.

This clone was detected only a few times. The CDR3 coding sequence is TGTGCCAGCAGTCAGGGAGAGACCCAGTACTTC. Translated, it gives CASSQGETQYF. This chain joins TRBV6-1 and TRBJ2-5, with D possibly being TRBD1 (5 bases). Germline CDR1 is MNHNS and CDR2 is SASEGT. The CDR3 totals 11 residues. Trimming stripped 5 bases from V and 4 bases from J, with 5 bases between.

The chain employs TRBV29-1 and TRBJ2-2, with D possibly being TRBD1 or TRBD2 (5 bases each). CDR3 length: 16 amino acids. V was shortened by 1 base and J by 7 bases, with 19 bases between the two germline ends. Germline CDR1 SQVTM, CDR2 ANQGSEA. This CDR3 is CSVEGIGTGSLGELFF. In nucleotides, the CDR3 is TGCAGCGTTGAAGGAATAGGGACGGGCTCCCTCGGGGAGCTGTTTTTT.

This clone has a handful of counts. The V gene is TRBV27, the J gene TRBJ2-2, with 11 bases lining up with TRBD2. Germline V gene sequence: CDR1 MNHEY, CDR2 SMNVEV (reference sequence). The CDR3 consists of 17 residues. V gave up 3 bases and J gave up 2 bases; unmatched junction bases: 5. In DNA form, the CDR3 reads TGTGCCAGCAGTTTCGGGCTAGCGGGGGGAAACACCGGGGAGCTGTTTTTT. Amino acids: CASSFGLAGGNTGELFF.

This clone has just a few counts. CDR3 sequence: CASSRALDTEAFF. CDR3 bases: TGTGCCAGCAGCCGCGCTTTGGACACTGAAGCTTTCTTT. The V and J genes are TRBV4-2 and TRBJ1-1; D gene uncertain. V lost 4 bases, J lost 3 bases, and 9 bases lay in between. The CDR3 spans 13 residues. Germline assignment: CDR1 LGHNA and CDR2 YNFKEQ.

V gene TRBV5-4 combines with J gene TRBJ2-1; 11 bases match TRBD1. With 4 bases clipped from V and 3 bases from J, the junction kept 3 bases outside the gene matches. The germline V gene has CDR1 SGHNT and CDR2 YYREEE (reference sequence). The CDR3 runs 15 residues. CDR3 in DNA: TGTGCCAGCAGCCGTGGGACAGGGGGCTACAATGAGCAGTTCTTC. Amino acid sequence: CASSRGTGGYNEQFF.

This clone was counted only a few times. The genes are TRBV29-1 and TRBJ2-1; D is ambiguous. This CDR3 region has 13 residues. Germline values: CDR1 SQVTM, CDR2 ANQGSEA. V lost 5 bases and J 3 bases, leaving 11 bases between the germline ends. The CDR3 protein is CSVIRQSYNEQFF. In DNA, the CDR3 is TGCAGCGTTATTAGGCAGAGCTACAATGAGCAGTTCTTC.

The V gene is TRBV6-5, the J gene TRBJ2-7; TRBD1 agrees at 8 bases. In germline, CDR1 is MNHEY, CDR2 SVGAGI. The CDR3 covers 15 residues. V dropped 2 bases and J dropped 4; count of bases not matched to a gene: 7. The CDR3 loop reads CASSYRTGLGYEQYF. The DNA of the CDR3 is TGTGCCAGCAGTTACAGGACAGGGCTTGGTTACGAGCAGTACTTC.

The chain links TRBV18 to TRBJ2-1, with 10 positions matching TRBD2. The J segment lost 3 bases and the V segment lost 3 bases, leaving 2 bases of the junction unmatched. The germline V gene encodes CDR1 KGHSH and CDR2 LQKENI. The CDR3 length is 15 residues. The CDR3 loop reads CASSPGLADYNEQFF. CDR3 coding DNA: TGTGCCAGCTCACCTGGACTAGCGGACTACAATGAGCAGTTCTTC.

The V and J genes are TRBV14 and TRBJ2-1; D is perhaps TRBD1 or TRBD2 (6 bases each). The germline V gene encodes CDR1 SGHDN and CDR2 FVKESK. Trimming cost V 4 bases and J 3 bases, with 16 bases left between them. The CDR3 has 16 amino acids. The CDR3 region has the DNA TGTGCCAGCAGCCCTCAAAGGGGGGACCTCTACAATGAGCAGTTCTTC. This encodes CASSPQRGDLYNEQFF.

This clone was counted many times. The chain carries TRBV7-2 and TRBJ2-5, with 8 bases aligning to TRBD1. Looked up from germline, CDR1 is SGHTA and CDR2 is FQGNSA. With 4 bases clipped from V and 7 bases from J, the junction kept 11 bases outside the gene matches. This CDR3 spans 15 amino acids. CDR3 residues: CASSSQGGKTPTQYF. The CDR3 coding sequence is TGTGCCAGCAGCTCACAGGGGGGCAAGACACCGACCCAGTACTTC.

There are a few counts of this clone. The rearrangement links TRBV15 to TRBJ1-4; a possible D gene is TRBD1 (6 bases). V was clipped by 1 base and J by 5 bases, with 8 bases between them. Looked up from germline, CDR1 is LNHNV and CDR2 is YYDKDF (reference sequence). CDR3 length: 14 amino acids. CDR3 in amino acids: CATSRVDSNEKLFF. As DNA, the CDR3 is TGTGCCACCAGCAGAGTGGACAGCAATGAAAAACTGTTTTTT.

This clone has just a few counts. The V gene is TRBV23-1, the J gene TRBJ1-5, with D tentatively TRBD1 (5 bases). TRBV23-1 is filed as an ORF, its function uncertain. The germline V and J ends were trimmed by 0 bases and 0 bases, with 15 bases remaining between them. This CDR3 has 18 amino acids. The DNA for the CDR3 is TGCGCCAGCAGTCAATCTACTAGACAGATCGATAGCAATCAGCCCCAGCATTTT. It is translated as CASSQSTRQIDSNQPQHF.

This chain's CDR3 is CASSFLLGTDTQYF. CDR3 sequence (DNA): TGTGCCAGCAGCTTTCTACTTGGCACAGATACGCAGTATTTT. The genes are TRBV13 and TRBJ2-3; D gene ambiguous. Trimming shortened V by 3 bases and J by 1 base, and 8 bases separated the two germline ends. The CDR3 is made up of 14 amino acids. Germline assignment: CDR1 PRHDT and CDR2 FYEKMQ (reference sequence).

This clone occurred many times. CDR3 region: CASSWTGHPEKLFF. The CDR3 DNA reads as TGTGCCAGCAGCTGGACGGGACACCCTGAAAAACTGTTTTTT. The rearrangement uses TRBV7-9 and TRBJ1-4, with a possible D match to TRBD1 (6 bases). CDR3 size: 14 residues. Trimming cost V 4 bases and J 7 bases, with 13 bases left between them. Germline V gene data show CDR1 as SEHNR and CDR2 as FQNEAQ (reference sequence).